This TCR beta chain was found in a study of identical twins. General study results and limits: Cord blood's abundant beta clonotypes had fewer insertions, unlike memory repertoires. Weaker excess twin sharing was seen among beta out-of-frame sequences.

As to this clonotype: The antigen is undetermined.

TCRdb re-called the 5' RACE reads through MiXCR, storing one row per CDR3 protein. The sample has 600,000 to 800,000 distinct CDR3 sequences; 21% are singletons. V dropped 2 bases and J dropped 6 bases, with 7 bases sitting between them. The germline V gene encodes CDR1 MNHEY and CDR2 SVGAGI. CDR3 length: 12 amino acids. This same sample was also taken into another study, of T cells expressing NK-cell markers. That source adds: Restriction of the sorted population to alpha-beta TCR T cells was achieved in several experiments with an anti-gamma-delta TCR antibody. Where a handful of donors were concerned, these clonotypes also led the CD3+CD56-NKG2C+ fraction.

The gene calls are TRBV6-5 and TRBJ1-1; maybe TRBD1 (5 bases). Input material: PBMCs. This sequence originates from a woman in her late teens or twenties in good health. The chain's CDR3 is CASSYVGAEAFF. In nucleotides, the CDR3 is TGTGCCAGCAGTTACGTAGGGGCTGAAGCTTTCTTT.